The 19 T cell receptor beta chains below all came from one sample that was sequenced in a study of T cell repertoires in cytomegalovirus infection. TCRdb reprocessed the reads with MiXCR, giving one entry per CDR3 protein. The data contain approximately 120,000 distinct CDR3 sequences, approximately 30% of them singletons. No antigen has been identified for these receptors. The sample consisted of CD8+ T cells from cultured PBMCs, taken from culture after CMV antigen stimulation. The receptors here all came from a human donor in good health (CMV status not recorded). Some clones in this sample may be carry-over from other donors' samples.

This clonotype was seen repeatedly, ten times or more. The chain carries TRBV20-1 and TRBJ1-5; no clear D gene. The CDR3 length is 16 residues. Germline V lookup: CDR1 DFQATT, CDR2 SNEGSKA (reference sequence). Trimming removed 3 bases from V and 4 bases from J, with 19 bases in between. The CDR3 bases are TGCAGTGCTAGGGAAATTCGGGGTTTTGGGAATCAGCCCCAGCATTTT. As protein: CSAREIRGFGNQPQHF.

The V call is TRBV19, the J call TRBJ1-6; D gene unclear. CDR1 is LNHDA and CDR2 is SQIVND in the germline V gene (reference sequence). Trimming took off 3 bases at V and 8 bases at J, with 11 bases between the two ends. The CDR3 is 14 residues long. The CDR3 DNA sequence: TGTGCCAGTAGTATCAAGGTACTGGATTCACCCCTCCACTTT. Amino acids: CASSIKVLDSPLHF.

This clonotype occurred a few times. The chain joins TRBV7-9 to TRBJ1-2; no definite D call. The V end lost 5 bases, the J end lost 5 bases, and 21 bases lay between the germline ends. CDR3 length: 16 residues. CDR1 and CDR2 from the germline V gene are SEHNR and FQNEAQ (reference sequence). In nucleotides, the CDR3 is TGTGCCAGCAGCCCAGCGGTTTACGGTAGAGGGTATGGCTACACCTTC. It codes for CASSPAVYGRGYGYTF.

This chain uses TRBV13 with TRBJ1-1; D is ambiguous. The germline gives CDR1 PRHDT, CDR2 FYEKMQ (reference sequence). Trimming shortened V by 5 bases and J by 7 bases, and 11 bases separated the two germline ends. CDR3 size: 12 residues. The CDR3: CASSLRYLEAFF. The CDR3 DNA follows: TGTGCCAGCAGCCTCAGATACCTTGAAGCTTTCTTT.

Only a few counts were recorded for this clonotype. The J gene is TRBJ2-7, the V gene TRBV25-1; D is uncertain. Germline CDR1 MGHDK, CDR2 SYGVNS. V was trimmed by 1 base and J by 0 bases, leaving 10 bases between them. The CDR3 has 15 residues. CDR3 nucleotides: TGTGCCAGCAGTGAATTAATAGGGTCCTCCTACGAGCAGTACTTC. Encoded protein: CASSELIGSSYEQYF.

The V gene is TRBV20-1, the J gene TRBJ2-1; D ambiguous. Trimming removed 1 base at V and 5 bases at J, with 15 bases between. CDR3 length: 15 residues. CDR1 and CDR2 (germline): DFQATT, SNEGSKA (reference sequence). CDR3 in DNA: TGCAGTGCTAGAGTTGCAGGCTCCACTAACAATGAGCAGTTCTTC. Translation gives CSARVAGSTNNEQFF.

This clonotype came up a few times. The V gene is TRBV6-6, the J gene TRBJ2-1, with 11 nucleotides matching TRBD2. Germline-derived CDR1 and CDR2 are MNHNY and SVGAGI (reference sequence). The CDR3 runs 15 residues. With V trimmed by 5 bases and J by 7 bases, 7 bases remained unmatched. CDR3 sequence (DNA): TGTGCCAGCAGTCGTTATAGCGGGGGGGTAAATGAGCAGTTCTTC. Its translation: CASSRYSGGVNEQFF.

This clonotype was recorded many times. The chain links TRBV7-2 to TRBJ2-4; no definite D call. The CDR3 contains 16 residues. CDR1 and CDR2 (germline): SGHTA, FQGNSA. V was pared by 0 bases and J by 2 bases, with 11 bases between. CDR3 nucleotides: TGTGCCAGCAGCTTAGCTCCGGACGGACCCAAAAACATTCAGTACTTC. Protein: CASSLAPDGPKNIQYF.

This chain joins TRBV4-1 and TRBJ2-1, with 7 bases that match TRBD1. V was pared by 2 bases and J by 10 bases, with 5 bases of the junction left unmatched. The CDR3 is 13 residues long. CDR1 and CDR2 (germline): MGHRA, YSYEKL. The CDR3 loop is CASSQRQGLEQFF. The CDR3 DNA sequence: TGCGCCAGCAGCCAACGACAGGGATTGGAGCAGTTCTTC.

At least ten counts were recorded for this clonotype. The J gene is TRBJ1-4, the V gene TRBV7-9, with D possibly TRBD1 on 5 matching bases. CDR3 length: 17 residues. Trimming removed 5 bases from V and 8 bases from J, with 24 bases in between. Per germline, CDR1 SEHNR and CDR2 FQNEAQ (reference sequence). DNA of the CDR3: TGTGCCAGCAGCGCCTCCACAGGCTCACTCGGAAGAGAAAAACTGTTTTTT. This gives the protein CASSASTGSLGREKLFF.

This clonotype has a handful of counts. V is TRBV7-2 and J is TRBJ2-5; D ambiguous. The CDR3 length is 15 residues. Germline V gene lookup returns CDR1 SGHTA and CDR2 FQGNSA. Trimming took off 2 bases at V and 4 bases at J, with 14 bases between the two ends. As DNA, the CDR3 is TGTGCCAGCAGCTTATTTCTAGGGTCCCGAGAGACCCAGTACTTC. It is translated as CASSLFLGSRETQYF. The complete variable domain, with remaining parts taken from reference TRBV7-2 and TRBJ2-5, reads GAGVSQSPSNKVTEKGKDVELRCDPISGHTALYWYRQSLGQGLEFLIYFQGNSAPDKSGLPSDRFSAERTGGSVSTLTIQRTQQEDSAVYLCASSLFLGSRETQYFGPGTRLLVL.

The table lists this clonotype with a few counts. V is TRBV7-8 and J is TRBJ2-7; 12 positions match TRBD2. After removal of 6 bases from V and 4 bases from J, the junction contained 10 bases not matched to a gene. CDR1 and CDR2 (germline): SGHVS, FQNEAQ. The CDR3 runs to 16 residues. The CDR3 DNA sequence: TGTGCCAGCAGTCCGTCGACTAGCGGGGGCCGATACGAGCAGTACTTC. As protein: CASSPSTSGGRYEQYF.

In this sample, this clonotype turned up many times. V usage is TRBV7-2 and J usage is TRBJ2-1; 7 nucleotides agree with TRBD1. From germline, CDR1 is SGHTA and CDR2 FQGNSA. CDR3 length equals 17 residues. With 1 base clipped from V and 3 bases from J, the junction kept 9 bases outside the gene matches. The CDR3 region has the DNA TGTGCCAGCAGCTTAGGAGGACAGGCGTATTACTACAATGAGCAGTTCTTC. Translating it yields CASSLGGQAYYYNEQFF.

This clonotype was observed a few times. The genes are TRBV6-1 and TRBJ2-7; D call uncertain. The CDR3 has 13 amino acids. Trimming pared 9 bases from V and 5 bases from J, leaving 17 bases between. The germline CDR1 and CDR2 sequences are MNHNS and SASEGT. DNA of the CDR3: TGTGCCAGTTGGGGTCCCAGAGCCCACGAGCAGTACTTC. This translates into CASWGPRAHEQYF.

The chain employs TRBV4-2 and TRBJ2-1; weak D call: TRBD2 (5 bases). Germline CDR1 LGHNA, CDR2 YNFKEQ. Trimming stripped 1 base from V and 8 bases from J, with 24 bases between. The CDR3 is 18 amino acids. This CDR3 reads CASSQGLITGFENDEQFF. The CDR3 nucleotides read TGTGCCAGCAGCCAAGGGCTTATTACGGGGTTCGAAAACGATGAGCAGTTCTTC.

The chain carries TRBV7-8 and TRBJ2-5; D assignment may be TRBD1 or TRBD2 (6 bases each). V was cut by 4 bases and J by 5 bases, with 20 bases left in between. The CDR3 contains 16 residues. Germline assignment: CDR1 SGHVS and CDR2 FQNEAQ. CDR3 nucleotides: TGTGCCAGCAGCTCCCCTTACGGGGGCTACTCGGAGACCCAGTACTTC. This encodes CASSSPYGGYSETQYF.

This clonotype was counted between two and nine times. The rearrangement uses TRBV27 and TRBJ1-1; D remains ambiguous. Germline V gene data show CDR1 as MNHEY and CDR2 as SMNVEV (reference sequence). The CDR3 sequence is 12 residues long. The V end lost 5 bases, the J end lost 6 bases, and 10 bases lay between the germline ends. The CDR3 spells CASSLLGSEAFF. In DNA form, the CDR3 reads TGTGCCAGCAGTCTACTAGGGTCTGAAGCTTTCTTT.

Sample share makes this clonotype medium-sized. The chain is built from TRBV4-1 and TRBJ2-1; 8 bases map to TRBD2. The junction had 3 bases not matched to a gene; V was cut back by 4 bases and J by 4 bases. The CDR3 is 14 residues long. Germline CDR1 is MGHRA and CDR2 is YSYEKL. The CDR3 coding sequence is TGCGCCAGCAGCCGGGGACTAGATTACAATGAGCAGTTCTTC. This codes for CASSRGLDYNEQFF.

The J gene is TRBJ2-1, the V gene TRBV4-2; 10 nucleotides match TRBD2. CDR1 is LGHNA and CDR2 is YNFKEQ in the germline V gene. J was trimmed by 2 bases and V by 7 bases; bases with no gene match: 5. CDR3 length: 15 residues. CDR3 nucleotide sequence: TGTGCCAGCACCCTTAGCGGGGGGCCCTACAATGAGCAGTTCTTC. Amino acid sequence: CASTLSGGPYNEQFF.